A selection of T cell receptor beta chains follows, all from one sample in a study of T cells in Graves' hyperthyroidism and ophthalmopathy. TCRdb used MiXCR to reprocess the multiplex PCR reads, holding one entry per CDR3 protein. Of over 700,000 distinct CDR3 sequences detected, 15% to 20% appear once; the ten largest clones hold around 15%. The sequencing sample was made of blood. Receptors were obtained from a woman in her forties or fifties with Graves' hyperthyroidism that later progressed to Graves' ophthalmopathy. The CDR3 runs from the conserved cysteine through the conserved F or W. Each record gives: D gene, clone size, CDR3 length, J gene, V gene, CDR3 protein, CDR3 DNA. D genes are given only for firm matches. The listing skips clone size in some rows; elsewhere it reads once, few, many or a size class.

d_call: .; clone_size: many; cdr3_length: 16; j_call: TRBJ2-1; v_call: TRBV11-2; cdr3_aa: CASSSRARVPYNEQFF; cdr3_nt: TGTGCCAGCAGCTCCCGGGCGCGCGTCCCCTACAATGAGCAGTTCTTC
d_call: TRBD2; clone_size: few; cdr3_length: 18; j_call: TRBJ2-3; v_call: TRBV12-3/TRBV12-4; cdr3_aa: CASSQARLAGTSTDTQYF; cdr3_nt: TGTGCCAGCAGTCAAGCACGACTAGCGGGAACTAGCACAGATACGCAGTATTTT
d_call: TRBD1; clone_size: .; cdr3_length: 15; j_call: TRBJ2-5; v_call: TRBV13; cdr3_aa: CASSLGPGQGETQYF; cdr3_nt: TGTGCCAGCAGCTTAGGCCCGGGACAGGGAGAGACCCAGTACTTC
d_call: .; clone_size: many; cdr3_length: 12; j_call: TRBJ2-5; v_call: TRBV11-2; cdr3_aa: CASRRERETQYF; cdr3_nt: TGTGCCAGCAGACGAGAGCGGGAGACCCAGTACTTC
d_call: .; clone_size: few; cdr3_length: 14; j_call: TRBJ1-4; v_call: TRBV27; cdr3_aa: CASSSSGAGEKLFF; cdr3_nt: TGTGCCAGCAGTTCCTCGGGAGCCGGTGAAAAACTGTTTTTT
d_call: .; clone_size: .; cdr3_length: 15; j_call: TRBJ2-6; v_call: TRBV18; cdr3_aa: CASSPGGSGANVLTF; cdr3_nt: TGTGCCAGCTCACCAGGCGGATCTGGGGCCAACGTCCTGACTTTC
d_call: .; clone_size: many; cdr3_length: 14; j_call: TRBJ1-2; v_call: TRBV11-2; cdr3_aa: CASKRAVNNYGYTF; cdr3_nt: TGTGCCAGCAAGCGGGCAGTTAATAACTATGGCTACACCTTC
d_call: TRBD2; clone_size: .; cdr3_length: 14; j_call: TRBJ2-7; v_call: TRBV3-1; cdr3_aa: CASSRREGPYEQYF; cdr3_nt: TGTGCCAGCAGCCGGCGGGAGGGCCCCTACGAGCAGTACTTC
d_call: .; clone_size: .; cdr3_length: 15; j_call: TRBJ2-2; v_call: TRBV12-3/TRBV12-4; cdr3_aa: CASSLSSLNTGELFF; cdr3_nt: TGTGCCAGCAGTTTATCTAGCTTGAACACCGGGGAGCTGTTTTTT
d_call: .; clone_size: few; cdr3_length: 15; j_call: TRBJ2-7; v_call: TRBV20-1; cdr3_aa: CSARDGSGHDYEQYF; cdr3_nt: TGCAGTGCTAGAGATGGTTCGGGCCATGACTACGAGCAGTACTTC
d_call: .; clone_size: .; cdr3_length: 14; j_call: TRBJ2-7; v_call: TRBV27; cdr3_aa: CASSFSGPSYEQYF; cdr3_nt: TGTGCCAGCAGTTTCTCGGGGCCCTCCTACGAGCAGTACTTC
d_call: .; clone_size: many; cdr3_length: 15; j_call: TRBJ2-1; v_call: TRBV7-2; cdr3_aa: CASSSSVRSGNEQFF; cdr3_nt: TGTGCCAGCAGCTCCTCGGTGAGGTCGGGGAATGAGCAGTTCTTC
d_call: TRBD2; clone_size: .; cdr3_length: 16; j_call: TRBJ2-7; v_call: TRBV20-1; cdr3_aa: CSARTGWGGGSYEQYF; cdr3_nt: TGCAGTGCTAGAACGGGCTGGGGGGGGGGGTCCTACGAGCAGTACTTC
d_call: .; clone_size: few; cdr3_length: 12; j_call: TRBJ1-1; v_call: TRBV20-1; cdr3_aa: CSASILDTEAFF; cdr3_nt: TGCAGTGCTAGTATCCTGGACACTGAAGCTTTCTTT
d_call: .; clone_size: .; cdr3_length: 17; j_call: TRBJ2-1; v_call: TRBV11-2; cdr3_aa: CASSLRRDFRSYNEQFF; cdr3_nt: TGTGCCAGCAGCTTGAGGAGGGACTTTCGCTCCTACAATGAGCAGTTCTTC
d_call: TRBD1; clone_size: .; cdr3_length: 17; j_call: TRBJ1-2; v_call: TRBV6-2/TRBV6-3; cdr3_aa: CASSSGTGGFRPYGYTF; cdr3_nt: TGTGCCAGCAGTAGCGGGACAGGGGGCTTTCGGCCTTATGGCTACACCTTC
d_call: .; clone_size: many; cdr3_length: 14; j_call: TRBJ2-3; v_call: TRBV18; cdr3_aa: CASSPVGDTDTQYF; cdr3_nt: TGTGCCAGCTCACCAGTTGGAGACACAGATACGCAGTATTTT
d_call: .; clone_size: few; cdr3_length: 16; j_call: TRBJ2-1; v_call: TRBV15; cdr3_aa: CATSRGAGSSYNEQFF; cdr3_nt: TGTGCCACCAGCAGAGGAGCAGGGAGCTCCTACAATGAGCAGTTCTTC
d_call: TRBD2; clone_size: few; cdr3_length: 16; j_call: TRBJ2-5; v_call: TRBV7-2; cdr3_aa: CASSLSPGGGRETQYF; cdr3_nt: TGTGCCAGCAGCTTATCACCGGGGGGCGGGAGGGAGACCCAGTACTTC
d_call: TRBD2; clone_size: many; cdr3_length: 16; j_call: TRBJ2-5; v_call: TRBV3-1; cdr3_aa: CASSQPTGTTEETQYF; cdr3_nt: TGTGCCAGCAGCCAACCAACGGGGACTACCGAAGAGACCCAGTACTTC
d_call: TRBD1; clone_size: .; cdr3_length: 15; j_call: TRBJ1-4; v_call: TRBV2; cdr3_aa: CASSVRTGGDEKLFF; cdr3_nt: TGTGCCAGCAGTGTTCGGACAGGGGGCGATGAAAAACTGTTTTTT
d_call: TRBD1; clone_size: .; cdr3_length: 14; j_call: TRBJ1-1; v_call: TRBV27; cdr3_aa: CASISGTGGTEAFF; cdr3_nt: TGTGCCAGCATCTCCGGGACAGGTGGGACTGAAGCTTTCTTT
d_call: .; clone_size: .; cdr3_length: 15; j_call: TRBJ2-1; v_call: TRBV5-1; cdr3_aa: CASSSSGEPYNEQFF; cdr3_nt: TGCGCCAGCAGCTCATCAGGGGAACCCTACAATGAGCAGTTCTTC
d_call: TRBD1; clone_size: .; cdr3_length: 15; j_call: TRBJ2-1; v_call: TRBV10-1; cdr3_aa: CATTEGGQDSYEQFF; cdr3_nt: TGCGCCACCACCGAAGGGGGACAGGACTCCTACGAGCAGTTCTTC
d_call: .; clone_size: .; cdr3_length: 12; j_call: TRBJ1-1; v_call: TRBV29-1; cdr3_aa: CSADGGDTEAFF; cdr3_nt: TGCAGCGCCGACGGGGGGGATACTGAAGCTTTCTTT
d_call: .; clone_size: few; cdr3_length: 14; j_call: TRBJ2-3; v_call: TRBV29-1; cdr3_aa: CSVAGTRSTDTQYF; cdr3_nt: TGCAGCGTTGCCGGGACGCGTAGCACAGATACGCAGTATTTT
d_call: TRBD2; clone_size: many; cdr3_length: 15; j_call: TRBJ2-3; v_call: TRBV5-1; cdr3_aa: CASSLVAGDTGAQYF; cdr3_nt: TGCGCCAGCAGCTTGGTAGCGGGGGACACAGGGGCGCAGTATTTT
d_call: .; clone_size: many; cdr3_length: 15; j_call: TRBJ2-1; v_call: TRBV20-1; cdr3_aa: CSARPRGGSYNEQFF; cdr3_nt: TGCAGTGCTAGACCCCGGGGCGGCTCCTACAATGAGCAGTTCTTC
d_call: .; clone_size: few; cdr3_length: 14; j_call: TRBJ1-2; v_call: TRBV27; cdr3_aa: CASSLSSGNYGYTF; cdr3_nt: TGTGCCAGCAGTTTATCGAGCGGGAACTATGGCTACACCTTC
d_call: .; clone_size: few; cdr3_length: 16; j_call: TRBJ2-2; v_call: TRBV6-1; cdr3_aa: CASNSAGLKGTGELFF; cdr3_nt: TGTGCCAGCAATTCGGCAGGCCTAAAAGGGACCGGGGAGCTGTTTTTT
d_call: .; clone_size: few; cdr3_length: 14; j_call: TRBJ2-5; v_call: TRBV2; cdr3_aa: CASMNWGAQETQYF; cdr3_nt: TGTGCCAGCATGAATTGGGGGGCCCAAGAGACCCAGTACTTC
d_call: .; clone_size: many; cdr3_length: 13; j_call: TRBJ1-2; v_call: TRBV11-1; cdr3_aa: CASSLQRDYGYTF; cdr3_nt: TGTGCCAGCAGCCTTCAGCGGGATTATGGCTACACCTTC
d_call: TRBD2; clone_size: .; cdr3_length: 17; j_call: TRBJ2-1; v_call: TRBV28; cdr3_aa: CAHSLSPGGIFYNEQFF; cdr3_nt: TGTGCCCACAGTTTATCCCCGGGAGGGATTTTCTACAATGAGCAGTTCTTC
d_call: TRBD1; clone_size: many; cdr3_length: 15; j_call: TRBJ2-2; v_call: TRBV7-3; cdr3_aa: CASSSGQGGSGELFF; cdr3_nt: TGTGCCAGCAGCTCAGGACAGGGGGGATCCGGGGAGCTGTTTTTT
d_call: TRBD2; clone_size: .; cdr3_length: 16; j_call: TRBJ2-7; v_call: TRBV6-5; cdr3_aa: CASSLTLAGGSYEQYF; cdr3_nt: TGTGCCAGCAGTTTAACTCTAGCGGGGGGGTCCTACGAGCAGTACTTC
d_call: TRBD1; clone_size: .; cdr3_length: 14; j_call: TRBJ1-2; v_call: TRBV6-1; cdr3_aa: CASRLTRTGFGYTF; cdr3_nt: TGTGCCAGCAGGCTTACACGGACAGGGTTTGGCTACACCTTC
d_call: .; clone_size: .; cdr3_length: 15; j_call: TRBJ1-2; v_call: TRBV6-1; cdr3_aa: CASSPGVWSNYGYTF; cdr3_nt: TGTGCCAGCAGTCCCGGGGTATGGTCTAACTATGGCTACACCTTC
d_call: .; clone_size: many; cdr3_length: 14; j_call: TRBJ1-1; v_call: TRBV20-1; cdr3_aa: CRIALGQMNTEAFF; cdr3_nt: TGCAGAATAGCCCTGGGGCAGATGAACACTGAAGCTTTCTTT
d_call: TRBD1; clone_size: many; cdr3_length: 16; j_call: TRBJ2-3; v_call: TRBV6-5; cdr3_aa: CASSYQTGPNTDTQYF; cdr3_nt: TGTGCCAGCAGTTACCAGACAGGGCCCAACACAGATACGCAGTATTTT
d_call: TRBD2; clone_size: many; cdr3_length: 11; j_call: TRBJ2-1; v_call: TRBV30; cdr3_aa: CTAGIYNEQFF; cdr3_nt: TGTACAGCGGGGATTTACAATGAGCAGTTCTTC
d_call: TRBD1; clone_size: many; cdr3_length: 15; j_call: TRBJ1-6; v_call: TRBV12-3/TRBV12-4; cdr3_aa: CASSLGTGDNSPLHF; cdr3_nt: TGTGCCAGCAGTTTAGGGACAGGGGATAATTCACCCCTCCACTTT
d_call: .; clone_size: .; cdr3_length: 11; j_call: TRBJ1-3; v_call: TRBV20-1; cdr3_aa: CSAGSGNTIYF; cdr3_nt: TGCAGTGCTGGCTCTGGAAACACCATATATTTT
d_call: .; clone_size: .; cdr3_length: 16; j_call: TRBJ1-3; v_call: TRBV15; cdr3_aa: CATSTVRRVVGNTIYF; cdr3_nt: TGTGCCACCAGCACCGTCAGGAGAGTGGTCGGAAACACCATATATTTT
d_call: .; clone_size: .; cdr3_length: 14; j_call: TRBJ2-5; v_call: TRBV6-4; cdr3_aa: CASSDLNREETQYF; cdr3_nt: TGTGCCAGCAGTGACCTGAACAGGGAAGAGACCCAGTACTTC
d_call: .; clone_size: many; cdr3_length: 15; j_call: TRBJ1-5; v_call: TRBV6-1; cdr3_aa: CASSSGQLSNQPQHF; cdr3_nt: TGTGCCAGCAGTTCCGGACAGCTTAGCAATCAGCCCCAGCATTTT
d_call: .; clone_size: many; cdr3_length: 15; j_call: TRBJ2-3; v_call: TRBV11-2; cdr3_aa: CASSFGAGDTDTQYF; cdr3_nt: TGTGCCAGCAGCTTTGGGGCAGGGGATACAGATACGCAGTATTTT
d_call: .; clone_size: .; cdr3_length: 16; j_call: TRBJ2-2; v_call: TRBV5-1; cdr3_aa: CASSLAQGTNTGELFF; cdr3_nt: TGCGCCAGCAGCTTGGCCCAGGGAACGAACACCGGGGAGCTGTTTTTT
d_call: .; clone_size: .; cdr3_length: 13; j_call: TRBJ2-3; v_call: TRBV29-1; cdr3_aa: CSVSPRSADTQYF; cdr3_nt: TGCAGCGTCTCCCCCAGAAGCGCAGATACGCAGTATTTT
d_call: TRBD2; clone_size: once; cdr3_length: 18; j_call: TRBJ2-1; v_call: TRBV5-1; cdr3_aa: CASTRTSGHISSYNEQFF; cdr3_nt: TGCGCCAGCACCCGGACTAGCGGACACATAAGCTCCTACAATGAGCAGTTCTTC